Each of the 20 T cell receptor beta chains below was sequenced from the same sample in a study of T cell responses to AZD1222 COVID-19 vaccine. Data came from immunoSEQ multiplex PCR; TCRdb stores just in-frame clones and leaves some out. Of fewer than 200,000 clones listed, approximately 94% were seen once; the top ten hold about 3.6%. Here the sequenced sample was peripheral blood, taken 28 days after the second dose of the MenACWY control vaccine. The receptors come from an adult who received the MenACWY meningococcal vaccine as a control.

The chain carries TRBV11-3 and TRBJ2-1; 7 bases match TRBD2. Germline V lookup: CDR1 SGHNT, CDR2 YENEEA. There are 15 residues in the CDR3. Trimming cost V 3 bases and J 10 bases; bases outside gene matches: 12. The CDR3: CASSFGLGPGEEQFF. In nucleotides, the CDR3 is TGTGCCAGCAGCTTCGGACTAGGTCCCGGTGAGGAGCAGTTCTTC.

CDR3 DNA sequence: TGTGCCAGCAGTGATCGCATTCTGCCCTACAATGAGCAGTTCTTC. Protein: CASSDRILPYNEQFF. This rearrangement joins TRBV2 to TRBJ2-1; D is unclear. The CDR3 is made up of 15 amino acids. V dropped 3 bases and J dropped 2 bases, with 11 bases sitting between them. The germline V gene has CDR1 SNHLY and CDR2 FYNNEI.

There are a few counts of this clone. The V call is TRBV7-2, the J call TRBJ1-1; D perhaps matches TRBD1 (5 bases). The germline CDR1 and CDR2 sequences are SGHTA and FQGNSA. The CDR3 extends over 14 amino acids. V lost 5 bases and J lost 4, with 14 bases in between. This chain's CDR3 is CASSAEGRFTEAFF. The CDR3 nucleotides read TGTGCCAGCAGCGCAGAGGGGAGATTCACTGAAGCTTTCTTT.

CDR3 residues: CSAKTPYEQYF. CDR3 DNA sequence: TGCAGTGCTAAAACTCCCTACGAGCAGTACTTC. This sequence joins TRBV20-1 and TRBJ2-7, with D hard to call. CDR1 is DFQATT, CDR2 SNEGSKA, per germline (reference sequence). With 4 bases removed from V and 2 bases from J, the gap between germline ends came to 6 bases. The CDR3 length is 11 residues.

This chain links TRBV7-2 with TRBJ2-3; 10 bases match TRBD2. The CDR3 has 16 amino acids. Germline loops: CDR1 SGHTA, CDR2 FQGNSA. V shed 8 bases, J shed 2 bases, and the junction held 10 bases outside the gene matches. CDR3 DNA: TGTGCCAGCGTACCCTCACTAGCGGGAATCACAGATACGCAGTATTTT. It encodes CASVPSLAGITDTQYF.

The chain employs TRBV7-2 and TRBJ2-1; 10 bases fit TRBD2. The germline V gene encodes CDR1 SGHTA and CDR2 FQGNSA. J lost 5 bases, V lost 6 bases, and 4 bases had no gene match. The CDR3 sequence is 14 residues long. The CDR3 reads CASRGLAWDNEQFF. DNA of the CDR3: TGTGCCAGCAGGGGACTAGCGTGGGACAATGAGCAGTTCTTC.

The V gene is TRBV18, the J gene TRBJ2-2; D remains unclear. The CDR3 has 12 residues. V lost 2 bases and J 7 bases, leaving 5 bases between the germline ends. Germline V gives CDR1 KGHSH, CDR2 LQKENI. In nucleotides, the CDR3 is TGTGCCAGCTCACCAGTGCACGGGGAGCTGTTTTTT. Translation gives CASSPVHGELFF.

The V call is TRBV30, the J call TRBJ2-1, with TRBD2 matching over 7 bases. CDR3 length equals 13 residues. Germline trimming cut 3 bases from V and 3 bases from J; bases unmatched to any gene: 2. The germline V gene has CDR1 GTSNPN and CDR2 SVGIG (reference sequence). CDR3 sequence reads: CAWRAGDYNEQFF. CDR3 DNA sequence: TGTGCCTGGAGGGCGGGAGACTACAATGAGCAGTTCTTC.

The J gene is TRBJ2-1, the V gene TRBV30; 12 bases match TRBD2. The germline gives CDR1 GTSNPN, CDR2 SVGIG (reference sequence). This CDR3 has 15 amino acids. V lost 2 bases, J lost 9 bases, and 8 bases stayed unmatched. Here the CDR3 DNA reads TGTGCCTGGAGTTTAGGACTAGCGGGGCCCAGTGAGCAGTTCTTC. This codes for CAWSLGLAGPSEQFF. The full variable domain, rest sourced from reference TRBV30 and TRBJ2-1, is SQTIHQWPATLVQPVGSPLSLECTVEGTSNPNLYWYRQAAGRGLQLLFYSVGIGQISSEVPQNLSASRPQDRQFILSSKKLLLSDSGFYLCAWSLGLAGPSEQFFGPGTRLTVL.

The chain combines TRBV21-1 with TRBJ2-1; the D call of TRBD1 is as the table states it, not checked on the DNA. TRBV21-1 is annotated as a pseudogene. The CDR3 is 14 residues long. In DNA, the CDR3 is TGTGCCCGGCCCCGGGACACCCGTTTGCATGAGCAGTTCTTC. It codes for CARPRDTRLHEQFF.

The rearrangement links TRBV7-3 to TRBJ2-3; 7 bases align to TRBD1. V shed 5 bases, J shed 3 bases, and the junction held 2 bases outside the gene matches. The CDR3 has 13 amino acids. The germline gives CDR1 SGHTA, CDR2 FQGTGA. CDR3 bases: TGTGCCAGCAGCCGGGACAGTACAGATACGCAGTATTTT. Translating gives CASSRDSTDTQYF.

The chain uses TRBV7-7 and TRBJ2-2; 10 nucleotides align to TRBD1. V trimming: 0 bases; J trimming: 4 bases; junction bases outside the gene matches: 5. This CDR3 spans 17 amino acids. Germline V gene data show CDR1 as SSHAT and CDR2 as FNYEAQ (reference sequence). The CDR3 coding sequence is TGTGCCAGCAGCTTAGCCCGGGACAGGGGAGGCACCGGGGAGCTGTTTTTT. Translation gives CASSLARDRGGTGELFF.

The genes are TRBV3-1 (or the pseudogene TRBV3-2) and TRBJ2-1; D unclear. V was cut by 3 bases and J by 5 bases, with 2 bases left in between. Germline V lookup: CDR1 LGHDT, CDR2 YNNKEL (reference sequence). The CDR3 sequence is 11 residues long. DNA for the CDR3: TGTGCCAGCAGCCACAACAATGAGCAGTTCTTC. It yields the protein CASSHNNEQFF.

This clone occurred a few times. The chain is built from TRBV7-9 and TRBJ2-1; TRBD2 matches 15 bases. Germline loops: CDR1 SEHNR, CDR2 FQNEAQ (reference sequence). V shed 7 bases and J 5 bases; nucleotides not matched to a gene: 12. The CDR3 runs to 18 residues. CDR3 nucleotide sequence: TGTGCCAGCAACTTGGGACTAGCGGGAGGCCTTTTGGACAATGAGCAGTTCTTC. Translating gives CASNLGLAGGLLDNEQFF.

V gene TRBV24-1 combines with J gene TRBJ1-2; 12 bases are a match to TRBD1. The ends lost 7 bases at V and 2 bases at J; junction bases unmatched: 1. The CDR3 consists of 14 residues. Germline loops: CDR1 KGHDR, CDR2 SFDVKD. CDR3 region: CATRGTGGNYGYTF. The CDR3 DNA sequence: TGTGCCACCAGAGGGACAGGGGGCAACTATGGCTACACCTTC.

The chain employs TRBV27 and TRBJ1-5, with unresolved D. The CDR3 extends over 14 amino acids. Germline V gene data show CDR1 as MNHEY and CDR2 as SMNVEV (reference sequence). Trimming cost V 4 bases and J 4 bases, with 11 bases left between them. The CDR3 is CASSYGVPNQPQHF. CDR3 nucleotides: TGTGCCAGCAGTTATGGGGTACCTAATCAGCCCCAGCATTTT.

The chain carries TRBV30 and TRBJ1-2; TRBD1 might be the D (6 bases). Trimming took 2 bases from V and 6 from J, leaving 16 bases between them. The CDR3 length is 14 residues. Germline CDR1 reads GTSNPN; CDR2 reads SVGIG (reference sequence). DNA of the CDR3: TGTGCCTGGAGTCGGGGGGGCGAACCGCATGGCTACACCTTC. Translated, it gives CAWSRGGEPHGYTF.

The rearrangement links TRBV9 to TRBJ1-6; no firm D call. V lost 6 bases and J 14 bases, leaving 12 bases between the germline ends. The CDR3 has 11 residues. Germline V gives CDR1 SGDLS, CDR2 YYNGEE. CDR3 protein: CASNHLRTLHF. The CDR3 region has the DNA TGTGCCAGCAATCACTTACGCACCCTCCACTTT.

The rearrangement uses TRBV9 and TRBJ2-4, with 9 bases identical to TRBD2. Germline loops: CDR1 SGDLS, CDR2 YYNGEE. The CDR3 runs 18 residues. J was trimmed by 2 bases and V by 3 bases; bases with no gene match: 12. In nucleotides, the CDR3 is TGTGCCAGCAGCGCAGGGAGGGTGGCGGGAGGGTCCAAAAACATTCAGTACTTC. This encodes CASSAGRVAGGSKNIQYF.

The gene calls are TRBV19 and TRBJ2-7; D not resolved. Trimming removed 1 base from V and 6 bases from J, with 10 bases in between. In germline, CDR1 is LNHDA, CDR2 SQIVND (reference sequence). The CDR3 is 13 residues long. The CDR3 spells CASSIGGRTEQYF. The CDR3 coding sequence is TGTGCCAGTAGTATAGGGGGTAGAACCGAGCAGTACTTC.